This TCR beta chain was found in a study of T cells after yellow fever vaccination. TCR cDNA was made by 5'RACE template switching, adding a universal primer site and UMIs. TCRdb analysed the 5' RACE reads with MiXCR anew, one entry per CDR3 protein. The sample shows around 140,000 distinct CDR3 sequences, 5% to 7.5% of them seen only once. This clonotype was seen at least ten times. The germline V and J ends were trimmed by 3 bases and 2 bases, with 10 bases remaining between them. Germline CDR1 and CDR2: LNHNV and YYDKDF (reference sequence). CDR3 size: 14 residues. Material: CD4+ T cells sorted from PBMCs, obtained 10 days after the yellow fever booster vaccination. The rearrangement uses TRBV15 and TRBJ1-1; D is perhaps TRBD1 (6 bases). This clonotype originated in a man aged 25-40 years who received the YFV17D yellow fever vaccine. The CDR3 DNA sequence: TGTGCCACCAGCAGGAACAGGGCTAACACTGAAGCTTTCTTT. It codes for CATSRNRANTEAFF.